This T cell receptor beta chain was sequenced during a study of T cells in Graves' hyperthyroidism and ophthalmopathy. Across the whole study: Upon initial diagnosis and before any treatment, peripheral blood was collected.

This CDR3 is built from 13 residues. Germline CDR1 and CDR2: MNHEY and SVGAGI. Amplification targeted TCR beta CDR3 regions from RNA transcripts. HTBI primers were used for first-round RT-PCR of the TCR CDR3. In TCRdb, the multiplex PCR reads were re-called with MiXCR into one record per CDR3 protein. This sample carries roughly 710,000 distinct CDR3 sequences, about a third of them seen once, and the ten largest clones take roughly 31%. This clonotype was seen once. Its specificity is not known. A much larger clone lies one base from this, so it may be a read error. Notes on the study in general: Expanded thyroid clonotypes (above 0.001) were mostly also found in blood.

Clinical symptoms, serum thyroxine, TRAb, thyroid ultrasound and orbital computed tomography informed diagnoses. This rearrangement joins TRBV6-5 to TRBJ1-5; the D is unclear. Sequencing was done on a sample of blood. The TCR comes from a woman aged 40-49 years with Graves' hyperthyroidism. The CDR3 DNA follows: TGTGCCATCAGTTACGATTTCGGCCAGCCCCAGCATTTT. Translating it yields CAISYDFGQPQHF.